This entry describes one TCR beta chain. The age range of participants was 18 to 89 years, with residence in fewer than 25 US areas. Cohort assignment relied on participant-reported clinical history. Participants in the exposed group had met a COVID-19 case in the 2 weeks before joining the study. This entry belongs to a study of blood T cell repertoires in COVID-19. V lost 5 bases, J lost 8 bases, and 13 bases lay in between. Germline CDR1 and CDR2: MNHEY and SVGAGI. The CDR3 length is 13 residues. Authors' processing steps: The assay estimated nucleated cells by amplifying reference gene primers. Method: immunoSEQ multiplex PCR; TCRdb's copy keeps in-frame clones and lacks some. The V and J calls and clone size come from that table; D and trimming were worked out from the DNA. The table includes approximately 150,000 clones, 80% to 85% detected once.

The sequence came from a man between 65 and 85 years old who had been exposed to COVID-19. Material: PBMCs or T cells enriched from blood (not recorded which). The chain couples TRBV6-5 to TRBJ2-1; D perhaps matches TRBD1 (5 bases). The CDR3, as DNA: TGTGCCAGCAGTCTAGTAGGGGTCGATGAGCAGTTCTTC. It codes for CASSLVGVDEQFF.